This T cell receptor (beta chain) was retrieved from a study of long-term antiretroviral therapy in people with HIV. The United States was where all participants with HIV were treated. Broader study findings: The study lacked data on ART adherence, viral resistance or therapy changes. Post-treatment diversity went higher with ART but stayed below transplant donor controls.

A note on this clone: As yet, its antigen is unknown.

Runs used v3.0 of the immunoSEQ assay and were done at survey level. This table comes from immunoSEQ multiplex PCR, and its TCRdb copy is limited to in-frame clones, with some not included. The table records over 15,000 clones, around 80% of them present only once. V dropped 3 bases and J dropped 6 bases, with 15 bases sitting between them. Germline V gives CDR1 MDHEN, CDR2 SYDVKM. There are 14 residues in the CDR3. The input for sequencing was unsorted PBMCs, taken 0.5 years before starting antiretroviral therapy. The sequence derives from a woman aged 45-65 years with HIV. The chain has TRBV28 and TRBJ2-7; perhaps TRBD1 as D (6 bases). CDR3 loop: CASSFEQGLVEQYF. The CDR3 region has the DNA TGTGCCAGCAGTTTTGAACAGGGTCTCGTCGAGCAGTACTTC.